Sequencing of this TCR beta chain was carried out in a study of OX40 agonist ivuxolimab in advanced cancers. Broader study findings: Circulating CD4+ and CD8+ T cells showed clonal expansion by week 6 at 0.1 to 3.0 mg/kg.

TCRdb's copy holds only in-frame clones and misses some; the assay was immunoSEQ multiplex PCR. The sample shows some 68,000 clones, around 83% of them seen only once. Patients who had autoimmune disease history or got systemic immunosuppression were left out. V shed 1 base and J shed 1 base, with 13 bases lying between them. CDR3 length: 16 amino acids. The germline gives CDR1 MDHEN, CDR2 SYDVKM. Comments on this clone: Its antigen is as yet unknown.

The clonotype comes from an adult with an advanced solid tumor such as melanoma, head and neck, liver or kidney cancer. Sample: CD4+ or CD8+ T cells sorted from blood, taken in a trial of the OX40 agonist ivuxolimab. V usage is TRBV28 and J usage is TRBJ1-1; D is unclear. CDR3 nucleotides: TGTGCCAGCAGTTTATCACCGGGAATAAGGAACACTGAAGCTTTCTTT. Its protein is CASSLSPGIRNTEAFF.